These T cell receptor beta chains were read from a single sample in a study of neurological immune-mediated disorders. TCRdb itself ran the 5' RACE reads through MiXCR, one entry per CDR3 protein. Among just under 45,000 distinct CDR3 sequences listed, about 13% were seen once. Sequenced sample: PBMCs. These receptors were obtained from a female donor in good health. Both conserved end residues are part of each CDR3. The order of the fields is CDR3 length, V gene, CDR3 protein.

len: 16; v_gene: TRBV29-1; CDR3aa: CSVEASGGPNTGELFF
len: 15; v_gene: TRBV10-1; CDR3aa: CASSDPGTVSSEQYF
len: 14; v_gene: TRBV7-3; CDR3aa: CASSRSGGNNEQFF
len: 12; v_gene: TRBV5-1; CDR3aa: CASSIEENTQYF
len: 16; v_gene: TRBV3-1; CDR3aa: CASSRGGTLAKNIQYF
len: 11; v_gene: TRBV29-1; CDR3aa: CSVKEVGKAFF
len: 15; v_gene: TRBV18; CDR3aa: CASSPPLTANTEAFF
len: 17; v_gene: TRBV12-3/TRBV12-4; CDR3aa: CASSPDRGLMSTDTQYF
len: 17; v_gene: TRBV12-3/TRBV12-4; CDR3aa: CASSSRPGRRSNQPQHF
len: 15; v_gene: TRBV25-1; CDR3aa: CASASAQALGETQYF
len: 16; v_gene: TRBV6-2/TRBV6-3; CDR3aa: CASSYSGEHNTGELFF
len: 12; v_gene: TRBV11-2; CDR3aa: CASSLRGTEAFF